This TCR beta chain was identified in a study of OX40 agonist ivuxolimab in advanced cancers. About the study: Mean age approximately 59 years, range about 20 to 85; roughly 82% male.

This clone has just one count. The CDR3 has 20 residues. The V and J ends lost 3 bases and 0 bases, in that order; junction bases with no gene match: 13. Germline values: CDR1 GTSNPN, CDR2 SVGIG (reference sequence). Generated by immunoSEQ multiplex PCR, the TCRdb table keeps only in-frame clones and is missing some. Here the sample spans under 60,000 clones, 90% being singletons. The source was CD4+ or CD8+ T cells sorted from blood, collected in a trial of the OX40 agonist ivuxolimab. The TCR comes from an adult with an advanced solid tumor such as melanoma, head and neck, liver or kidney cancer. The chain uses TRBV30 and TRBJ2-6, with 11 bases that match TRBD2. CDR3: CAWRPPGLAVNSSGANVLTF. Here the CDR3 DNA reads TGTGCCTGGAGGCCTCCGGGACTAGCGGTTAATAGCTCTGGGGCCAACGTCCTGACTTTC. Variable domain in full (rest from reference TRBV30 and TRBJ2-6): SQTIHQWPATLVQPVGSPLSLECTVEGTSNPNLYWYRQAAGRGLQLLFYSVGIGQISSEVPQNLSASRPQDRQFILSSKKLLLSDSGFYLCAWRPPGLAVNSSGANVLTFGAGSRLTVL.